This TCR beta chain came from a study of OX40 agonist ivuxolimab in advanced cancers. Study summary: The patients' treatment was ivuxolimab, an agonistic anti-OX40 (CD134) antibody. In this trial design, patients received ivuxolimab intravenously at 0.01 to 10 mg/kg every 2 weeks. Three partial responders included one hepatocellular carcinoma patient and two cutaneous melanoma patients.

TCRdb keeps only in-frame clones here, not all; method: immunoSEQ multiplex PCR. The sample lists 53,000 or so clones, approximately 80% occurring once. The CDR3 extends over 11 amino acids. Germline CDR1 reads SNHLY; CDR2 reads FYNNEI. Trimming cost V 3 bases and J 6 bases, with 4 bases left between them. The source is an adult with an advanced solid tumor such as melanoma, head and neck, liver or kidney cancer. The chain recombines TRBV2 with TRBJ2-3; D gene uncertain. This specimen was CD4+ or CD8+ T cells sorted from blood, taken in a trial of the OX40 agonist ivuxolimab. The CDR3 reads CASSDEDTQYF. The CDR3 coding sequence is TGTGCCAGCAGTGACGAGGATACGCAGTATTTT.